This T cell receptor (beta chain) was profiled in a study of blood T cell repertoires in COVID-19. The CDR3 is 15 residues long. From germline, CDR1 is KGHSH and CDR2 LQKENI. The ends were cut back, 6 bases at V and 4 bases at J, with 18 bases in the middle. Assay used: immunoSEQ multiplex PCR; TCRdb lists only in-frame clones, some missing. The data contain under 300,000 clones, around 88% of them seen just once; the ten biggest clones take up roughly 2.3%. Participants reported their clinical history, and cohort assignment relied on those reports. This TCR derives from a woman aged 40 to 50 with acute COVID-19. J is TRBJ1-2 and V is TRBV18, with TRBD1 as a possible D gene (6 bases). The sample consisted of PBMCs or T cells enriched from blood (not recorded which). CDR3 sequence reads: CASSQQGHYGYGYTF. In DNA, the CDR3 is TGTGCCAGCTCCCAACAGGGACACTATGGCTATGGCTACACCTTC. Variable domain in full (rest from reference TRBV18 and TRBJ1-2): NAGVMQNPRHLVRRRGQEARLRCSPMKGHSHVYWYRQLPEEGLKFMVYLQKENIIDESGMPKERFSAEFPKEGPSILRIQQVVRGDSAAYFCASSQQGHYGYGYTFGSGTRLTVV.